Detailed here is one T cell receptor (beta chain). The sample is drawn from a study of Graves' ophthalmopathy and Graves' hyperthyroidism. Amplification from RNA transcripts yielded the TCR beta CDR3 regions. The first round was an RT-PCR with HTBI primers, and the second round was a multiplex PCR. TCRdb used MiXCR to reprocess the multiplex PCR reads, holding one entry per CDR3 protein. This sample has 650,000 to 800,000 distinct CDR3 sequences; roughly 39% occur once, and the top ten carry 2.5% to 3.5%. The PBMC fraction was derived from 10 ml of fresh peripheral blood. This CDR3 spans 14 amino acids. The junction had 5 bases not matched to a gene; V was cut back by 5 bases and J by 5 bases. From germline, CDR1 is SGHTA and CDR2 FQGNSA.

The source material was peripheral blood. This receptor was taken from an adult man with Graves' ophthalmopathy. The rearrangement joins TRBV7-2 to TRBJ2-3; 9 bases line up with TRBD2. CDR3: CASSLGTSQDTQYF. The CDR3 DNA sequence: TGTGCCAGCAGCCTCGGGACTAGCCAAGATACGCAGTATTTT. The full variable domain, in which reference TRBV7-2 and TRBJ2-3 provide the parts outside the CDR3, is GAGVSQSPSNKVTEKGKDVELRCDPISGHTALYWYRQSLGQGLEFLIYFQGNSAPDKSGLPSDRFSAERTGGSVSTLTIQRTQQEDSAVYLCASSLGTSQDTQYFGPGTRLTVL.